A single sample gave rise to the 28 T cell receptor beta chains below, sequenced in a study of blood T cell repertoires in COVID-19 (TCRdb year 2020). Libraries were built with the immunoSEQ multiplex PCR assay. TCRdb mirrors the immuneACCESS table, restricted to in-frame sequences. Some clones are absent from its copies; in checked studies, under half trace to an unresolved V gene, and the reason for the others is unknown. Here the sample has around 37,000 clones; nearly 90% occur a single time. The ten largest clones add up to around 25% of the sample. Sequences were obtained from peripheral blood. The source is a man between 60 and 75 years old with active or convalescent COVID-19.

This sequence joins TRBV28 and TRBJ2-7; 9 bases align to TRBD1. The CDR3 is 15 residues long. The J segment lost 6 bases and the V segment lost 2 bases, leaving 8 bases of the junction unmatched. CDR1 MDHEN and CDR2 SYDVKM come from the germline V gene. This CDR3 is CASSLTGGFGPEQYF. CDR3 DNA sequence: TGTGCCAGCAGTTTAACAGGGGGCTTTGGGCCCGAGCAGTACTTC.

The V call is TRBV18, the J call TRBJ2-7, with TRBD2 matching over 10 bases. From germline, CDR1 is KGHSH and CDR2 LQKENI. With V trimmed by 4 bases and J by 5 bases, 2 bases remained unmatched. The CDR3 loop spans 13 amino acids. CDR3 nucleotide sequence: TGTGCCAGCTCACTAGCGGGAGGCCACGAGCAGTACTTC. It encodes CASSLAGGHEQYF. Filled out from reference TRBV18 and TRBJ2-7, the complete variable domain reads NAGVMQNPRHLVRRRGQEARLRCSPMKGHSHVYWYRQLPEEGLKFMVYLQKENIIDESGMPKERFSAEFPKEGPSILRIQQVVRGDSAAYFCASSLAGGHEQYFGPGTRLTVT.

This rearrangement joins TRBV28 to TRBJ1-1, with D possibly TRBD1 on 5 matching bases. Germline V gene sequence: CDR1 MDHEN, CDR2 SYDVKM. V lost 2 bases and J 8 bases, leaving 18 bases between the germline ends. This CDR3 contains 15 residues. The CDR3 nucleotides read TGTGCCAGCAGTTTAAGGGTCGGGCAGGGCGGAGAAGCTTTCTTT. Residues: CASSLRVGQGGEAFF.

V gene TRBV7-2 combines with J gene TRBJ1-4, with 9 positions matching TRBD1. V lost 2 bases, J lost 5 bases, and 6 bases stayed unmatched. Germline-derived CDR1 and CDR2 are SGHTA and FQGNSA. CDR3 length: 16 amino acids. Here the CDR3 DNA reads TGTGCCAGCAGCTTATTCCACGGGACAGGGAATGAAAAACTGTTTTTT. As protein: CASSLFHGTGNEKLFF.

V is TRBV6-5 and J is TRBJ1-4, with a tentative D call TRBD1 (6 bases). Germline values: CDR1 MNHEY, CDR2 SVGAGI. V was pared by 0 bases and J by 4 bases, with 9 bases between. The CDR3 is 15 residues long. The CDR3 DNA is TGTGCCAGCAGTTACTCGAAGGGGGTTAATGAAAAACTGTTTTTT. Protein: CASSYSKGVNEKLFF.

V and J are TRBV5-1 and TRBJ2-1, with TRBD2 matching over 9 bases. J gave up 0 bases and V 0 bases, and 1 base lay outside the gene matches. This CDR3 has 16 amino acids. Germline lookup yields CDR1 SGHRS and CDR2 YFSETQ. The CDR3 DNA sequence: TGCGCCAGCAGCTTGGATAGCGGGGGCTCCTACAATGAGCAGTTCTTC. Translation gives CASSLDSGGSYNEQFF.

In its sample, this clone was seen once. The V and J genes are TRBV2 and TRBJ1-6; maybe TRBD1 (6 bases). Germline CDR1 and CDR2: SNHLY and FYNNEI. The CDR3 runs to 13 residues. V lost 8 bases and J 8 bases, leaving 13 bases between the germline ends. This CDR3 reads CASLTGWDSPLHF. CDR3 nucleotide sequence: TGTGCCAGCTTAACAGGGTGGGATTCACCCCTCCACTTT.

CDR3 bases: TGTGCCAGTAGGGCATACACTGAAGCTTTCTTT. Translated, it gives CASRAYTEAFF. V is TRBV19 and J is TRBJ1-1, with D unclear. The germline CDR1 and CDR2 sequences are LNHDA and SQIVND (reference sequence). Trimming removed 6 bases from V and 3 bases from J, with 5 bases in between. The CDR3 loop spans 11 amino acids.

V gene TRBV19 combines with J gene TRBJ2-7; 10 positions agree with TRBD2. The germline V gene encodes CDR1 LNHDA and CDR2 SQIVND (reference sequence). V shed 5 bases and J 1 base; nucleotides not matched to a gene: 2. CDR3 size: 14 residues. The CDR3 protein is CASSLLAGSYEQYF. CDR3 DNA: TGTGCCAGTAGTCTACTAGCGGGATCCTACGAGCAGTACTTC.

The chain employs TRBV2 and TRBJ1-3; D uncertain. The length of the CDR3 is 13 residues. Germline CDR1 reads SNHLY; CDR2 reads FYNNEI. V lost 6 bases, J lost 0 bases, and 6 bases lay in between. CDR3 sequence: CASSLSSGNTIYF. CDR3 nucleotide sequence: TGTGCCAGCAGCCTGAGCTCTGGAAACACCATATATTTT.

The CDR3: CASSSTSVSEQYF. The CDR3 bases are TGCGCCAGCAGCTCCACTAGCGTATCCGAGCAGTACTTC. The chain recombines TRBV5-1 with TRBJ2-7, with TRBD2 identical over 7 bases. This CDR3 region has 13 residues. Trimming took 3 bases from V and 6 from J; bases not matched to a gene: 6. In germline, CDR1 is SGHRS, CDR2 YFSETQ.

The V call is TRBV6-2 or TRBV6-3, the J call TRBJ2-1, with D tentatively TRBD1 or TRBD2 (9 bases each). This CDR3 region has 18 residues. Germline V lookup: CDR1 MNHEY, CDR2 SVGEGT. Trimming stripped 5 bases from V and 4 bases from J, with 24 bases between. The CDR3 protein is CASSDRDRASGTYNEQFF. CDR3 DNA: TGTGCCAGCAGTGACCGGGACAGGGCTAGCGGGACTTACAATGAGCAGTTCTTC.

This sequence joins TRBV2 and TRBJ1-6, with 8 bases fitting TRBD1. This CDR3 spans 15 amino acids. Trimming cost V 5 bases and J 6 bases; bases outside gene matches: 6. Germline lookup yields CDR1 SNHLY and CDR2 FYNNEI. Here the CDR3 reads CASSPRTGINSPLHF. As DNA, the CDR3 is TGTGCCAGCAGTCCACGGACAGGGATTAATTCACCCCTCCACTTT.

DNA of the CDR3: TGTGCCAGCAGCTTAGACTGGCGGGAGGGCCATAAGACCCAGTACTTC. This sequence encodes CASSLDWREGHKTQYF. This chain connects TRBV11-2 to TRBJ2-5; 9 nucleotides align to TRBD2. V lost 0 bases and J lost 6; bases outside the gene matches: 8. Germline CDR1 SGHAT, CDR2 FQNNGV. CDR3 length: 16 residues. The full variable domain, with the rest looked up from reference TRBV11-2 and TRBJ2-5, is EAGVAQSPRYKIIEKRQSVAFWCNPISGHATLYWYQQILGQGPKLLIQFQNNGVVDDSQLPKDRFSAERLKGVDSTLKIQPAKLEDSAVYLCASSLDWREGHKTQYFGPGTRLLVL.

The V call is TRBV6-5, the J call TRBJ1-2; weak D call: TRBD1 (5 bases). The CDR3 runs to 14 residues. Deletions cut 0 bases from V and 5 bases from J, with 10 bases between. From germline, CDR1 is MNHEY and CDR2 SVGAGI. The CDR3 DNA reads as TGTGCCAGCAGTTACTCGGGAGGGGTATATGGCTACACCTTC. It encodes CASSYSGGVYGYTF.

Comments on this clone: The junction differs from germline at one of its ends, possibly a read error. As DNA, the CDR3 is TGTGCTAGCAGCCCTCGTTTAGCGGGAGTCACCGGGGAGCTGTTTTTT. Protein product: CASSPRLAGVTGELFF. This sequence joins TRBV7-7 and TRBJ2-2; 9 bases agree with TRBD2. CDR1 and CDR2 from the germline V gene are SSHAT and FNYEAQ (reference sequence). The length of the CDR3 is 16 residues.

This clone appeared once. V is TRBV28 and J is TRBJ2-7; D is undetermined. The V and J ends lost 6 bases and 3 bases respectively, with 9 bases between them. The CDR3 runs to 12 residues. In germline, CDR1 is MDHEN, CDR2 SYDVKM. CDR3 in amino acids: CASRARLYEQYF. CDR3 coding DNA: TGTGCCAGCAGGGCTCGACTCTACGAGCAGTACTTC.

This CDR3 is CASPTSGRISEQYF. The CDR3, as DNA: TGCGCCAGCCCGACTAGCGGGAGGATAAGCGAGCAGTACTTC. V is TRBV10-1 and J is TRBJ2-7, with TRBD2 identical over 13 bases. Per the germline V gene, CDR1 is WNHNN and CDR2 is SYGVQD (reference sequence). The CDR3 loop spans 14 amino acids. V shed 8 bases, J shed 6 bases, and the junction held 7 bases outside the gene matches.

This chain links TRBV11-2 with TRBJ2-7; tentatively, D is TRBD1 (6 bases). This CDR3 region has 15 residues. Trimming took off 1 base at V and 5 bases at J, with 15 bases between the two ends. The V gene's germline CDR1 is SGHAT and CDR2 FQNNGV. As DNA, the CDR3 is TGTGCCAGCAGCTTAGTGTCACAGGGTGCGGACGAGCAGTACTTC. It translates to CASSLVSQGADEQYF.

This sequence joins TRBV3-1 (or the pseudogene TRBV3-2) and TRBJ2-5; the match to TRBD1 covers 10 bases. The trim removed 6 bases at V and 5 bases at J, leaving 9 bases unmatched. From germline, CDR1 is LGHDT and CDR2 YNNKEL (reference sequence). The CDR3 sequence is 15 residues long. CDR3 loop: CASRDDRGPGETQYF. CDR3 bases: TGTGCCAGCAGGGACGACAGGGGGCCAGGGGAGACCCAGTACTTC.

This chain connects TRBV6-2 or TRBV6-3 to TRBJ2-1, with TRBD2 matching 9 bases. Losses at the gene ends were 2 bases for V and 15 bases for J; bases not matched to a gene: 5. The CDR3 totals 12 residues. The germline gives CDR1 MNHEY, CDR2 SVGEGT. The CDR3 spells CASSYPGLALFF. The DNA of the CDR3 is TGTGCCAGCAGTTACCCGGGACTAGCTCTGTTCTTC.

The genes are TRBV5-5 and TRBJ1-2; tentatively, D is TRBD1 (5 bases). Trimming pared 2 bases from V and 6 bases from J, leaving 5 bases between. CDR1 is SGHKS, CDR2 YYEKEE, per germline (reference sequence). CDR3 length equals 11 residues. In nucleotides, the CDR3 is TGTGCCAGCAGCTTCAGGGATGGCTACACCTTC. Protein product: CASSFRDGYTF.

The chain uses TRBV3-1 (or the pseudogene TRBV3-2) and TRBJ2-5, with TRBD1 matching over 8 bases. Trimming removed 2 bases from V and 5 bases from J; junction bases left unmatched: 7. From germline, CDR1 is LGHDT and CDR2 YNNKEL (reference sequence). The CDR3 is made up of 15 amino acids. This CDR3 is CASSQKTGAGETQYF. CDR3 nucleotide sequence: TGTGCCAGCAGCCAAAAGACAGGGGCAGGGGAGACCCAGTACTTC.

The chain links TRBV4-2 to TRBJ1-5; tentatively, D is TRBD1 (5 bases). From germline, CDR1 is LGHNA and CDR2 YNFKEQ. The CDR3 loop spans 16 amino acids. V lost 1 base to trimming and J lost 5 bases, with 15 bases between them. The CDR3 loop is CASSQGTGVGDQPQHF. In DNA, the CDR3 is TGTGCCAGCAGCCAAGGGACGGGGGTTGGGGATCAGCCCCAGCATTTT.

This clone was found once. The CDR3 DNA is TGCAGCGTGTATCAGGGCTATGAGCAGTTCTTC. This gives the protein CSVYQGYEQFF. The genes are TRBV29-1 and TRBJ2-1; D possibly corresponds to TRBD1 (5 bases). V was shortened by 6 bases and J by 8 bases, with 11 bases between the two germline ends. Germline lookup yields CDR1 SQVTM and CDR2 ANQGSEA. The CDR3 sequence is 11 residues long.

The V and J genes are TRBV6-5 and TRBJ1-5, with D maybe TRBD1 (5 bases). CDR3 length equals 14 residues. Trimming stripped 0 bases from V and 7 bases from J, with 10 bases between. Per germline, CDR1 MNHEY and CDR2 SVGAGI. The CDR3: CASSYSRGGQPQHF. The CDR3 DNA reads TGTGCCAGCAGTTACTCTAGGGGAGGACAGCCCCAGCATTTT.

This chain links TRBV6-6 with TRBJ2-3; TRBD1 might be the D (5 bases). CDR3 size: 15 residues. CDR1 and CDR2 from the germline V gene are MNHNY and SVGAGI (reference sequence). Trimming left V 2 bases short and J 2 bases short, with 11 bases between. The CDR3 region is CASSYEPGFTDTQYF. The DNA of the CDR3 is TGTGCCAGCAGTTACGAGCCAGGGTTCACAGATACGCAGTATTTT.

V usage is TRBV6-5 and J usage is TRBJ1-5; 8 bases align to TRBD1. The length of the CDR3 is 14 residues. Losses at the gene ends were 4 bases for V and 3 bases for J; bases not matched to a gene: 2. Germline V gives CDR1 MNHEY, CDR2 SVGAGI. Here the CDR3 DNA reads TGTGCCAGCAGTTCGACAGGGGCCAATCAGCCCCAGCATTTT. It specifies CASSSTGANQPQHF.